The next 18 T cell receptor beta chains were all read from a single sample in a study of CD8 T cells in ankylosing spondylitis. Their antigens remain unidentified. General observations from the study: A TCR beta motif of under 10 highly homologous variants seemed to mark ankylosing spondylitis blood.

TCRdb reanalysed the 5' RACE reads using MiXCR and keeps one entry per CDR3 protein. The data contain about 440,000 distinct CDR3 sequences, about 15% of them singletons. The sequenced sample was blood, either unsorted or a sorted T cell fraction (not recorded which). The receptors were sampled from a male donor with ankylosing spondylitis.

The V call is TRBV5-5, the J call TRBJ1-4; D is ambiguous. Trimming removed 2 bases from V and 7 bases from J, with 9 bases in between. CDR1 is SGHKS and CDR2 is YYEKEE in the germline V gene (reference sequence). The CDR3 has 13 residues. This chain's CDR3 is CASSFSPSEKLFF. DNA of the CDR3: TGTGCCAGCAGCTTTAGCCCGAGTGAAAAACTGTTTTTT.

This clonotype was observed at least ten times. The chain uses TRBV29-1 and TRBJ2-7; unclear D gene. CDR3 length: 11 residues. Germline values: CDR1 SQVTM, CDR2 ANQGSEA. Trimming left V 7 bases short and J 2 bases short, with 9 bases between. The chain's CDR3 is CSAVGPYEQYF. CDR3 coding DNA: TGCAGCGCTGTCGGCCCCTACGAGCAGTACTTC.

This clonotype appeared a few times. This chain connects TRBV5-1 to TRBJ1-1; 10 nucleotides align to TRBD1. The CDR3 loop spans 15 amino acids. Germline V gene sequence: CDR1 SGHRS, CDR2 YFSETQ. The J segment lost 5 bases and the V segment lost 5 bases, leaving 9 bases of the junction unmatched. The CDR3 region is CASREWDRGLTEAFF. The CDR3 nucleotides are TGCGCCAGCAGGGAGTGGGACAGGGGATTAACTGAAGCTTTCTTT.

This chain links TRBV20-1 with TRBJ2-7; 7 bases map to TRBD1. The CDR3 loop spans 14 amino acids. V lost 2 bases and J lost 2; bases outside the gene matches: 6. Germline V lookup: CDR1 DFQATT, CDR2 SNEGSKA (reference sequence). The CDR3 reads CSARRLTGTYEQYF. CDR3 DNA: TGCAGTGCTAGACGACTGACAGGGACCTACGAGCAGTACTTC.

In its sample, this clonotype was seen many times. This chain joins TRBV5-1 and TRBJ1-4, with a tentative D call TRBD1 (5 bases). This CDR3 has 16 residues. Trimming removed 0 bases at V and 5 bases at J, with 14 bases between. Germline CDR1 is SGHRS and CDR2 is YFSETQ. The CDR3 DNA follows: TGCGCCAGCAGCTTGGCAGGGTCGTCTGTCAATGAAAAACTGTTTTTT. Amino acid sequence: CASSLAGSSVNEKLFF.

The chain carries TRBV6-1 and TRBJ2-1; 11 bases agree with TRBD2. J lost 12 bases, V lost 5 bases, and 9 bases had no gene match. Germline V CDR1 and CDR2: MNHNS, SASEGT. The CDR3 is made up of 14 amino acids. CDR3 nucleotide sequence: TGTGCCAGCAGTCAATTAGCGGGGGGGCGTCTGCAGTTCTTC. Protein: CASSQLAGGRLQFF.

This clonotype has at least ten counts. J is TRBJ2-1 and V is TRBV10-1; D ambiguous. V gave up 2 bases and J gave up 5 bases, with 1 base separating them. Germline V gene sequence: CDR1 WNHNN, CDR2 SYGVQD (reference sequence). CDR3 length: 11 residues. CDR3 nucleotides: TGCGCCAGCAGTGAGGACAATGAGCAGTTCTTC. This encodes CASSEDNEQFF.

This clonotype was seen a few times. The V call is TRBV12-3 or TRBV12-4, the J call TRBJ2-1; TRBD2 agrees at 9 bases. This CDR3 has 18 residues. With 2 bases clipped from V and 4 bases from J, the junction kept 12 bases outside the gene matches. The CDR3 loop is CASSLWVSLAGLYNEQFF. In nucleotides, the CDR3 is TGTGCCAGCAGTTTATGGGTGTCCCTAGCGGGGCTGTACAATGAGCAGTTCTTC.

This clonotype was counted between two and nine times. This chain connects TRBV5-6 to TRBJ2-1, with D maybe TRBD1 (5 bases). Germline V gene data show CDR1 as SGHDT and CDR2 as YYEEEE. Trimming pared 0 bases from V and 4 bases from J, leaving 17 bases between. The CDR3 contains 17 residues. CDR3 protein: CASSLASRVLPYNEQFF. The CDR3 nucleotides are TGTGCCAGCAGCTTGGCGTCCAGGGTCCTGCCTTACAATGAGCAGTTCTTC.

V is TRBV20-1 and J is TRBJ1-3; D unresolved. Trimming removed 3 bases from V and 0 bases from J, with 9 bases in between. The CDR3 has 14 residues. CDR1 and CDR2 from the germline V gene are DFQATT and SNEGSKA (reference sequence). The CDR3 region has the DNA TGCAGTGCTAGGGGCCCTCTCTCTGGAAACACCATATATTTT. Its protein is CSARGPLSGNTIYF.

The table lists this clonotype with a few counts. The chain employs TRBV7-8 and TRBJ2-6; D perhaps matches TRBD1 (5 bases). V dropped 2 bases and J dropped 2 bases, with 19 bases sitting between them. This CDR3 spans 19 amino acids. Germline values: CDR1 SGHVS, CDR2 FQNEAQ. The CDR3 DNA is TGTGCCAGCAGCTTAAAGAGGTCATCCGGCAGGGCTGGGGCCAACGTCCTGACTTTC. Translated: CASSLKRSSGRAGANVLTF.

The J gene is TRBJ1-1, the V gene TRBV7-2; no definite D call. This CDR3 has 15 residues. CDR1 and CDR2 (germline): SGHTA, FQGNSA. V was shortened by 3 bases and J by 0 bases, with 11 bases between the two germline ends. CDR3 amino acids: CASSLEPTVNTEAFF. The CDR3, as DNA: TGTGCCAGCAGCTTGGAGCCAACCGTGAACACTGAAGCTTTCTTT. The complete variable domain, with remaining parts taken from reference TRBV7-2 and TRBJ1-1, reads GAGVSQSPSNKVTEKGKDVELRCDPISGHTALYWYRQSLGQGLEFLIYFQGNSAPDKSGLPSDRFSAERTGGSVSTLTIQRTQQEDSAVYLCASSLEPTVNTEAFFGQGTRLTVV.

Note on this clonotype: In this CDR3 the conserved last residue, phenylalanine or tryptophan, is missing, so a read error is likely. This chain links TRBV4-1 with TRBJ2-5, with D possibly being TRBD2 (5 bases). Germline-derived CDR1 and CDR2 are MGHRA and YSYEKL. CDR3 length: 15 residues. V was clipped by 7 bases and J by 4 bases, with 19 bases between them. The CDR3 spells CASKGGGPAGETQYL. The CDR3 DNA sequence: TGCGCCAGCAAGGGCGGAGGCCCCGCCGGAGAGACCCAGTACCTC.

J is TRBJ2-5 and V is TRBV5-8; perhaps TRBD1 as D (5 bases). The CDR3 is made up of 14 amino acids. The germline gives CDR1 SGHTS, CDR2 YDEGEE. Trimming left V 4 bases short and J 1 base short, with 11 bases between. Written as DNA, the CDR3 is TGTGCCAGCAGCACATCGACAGTCCAAGAGACCCAGTACTTC. Its translation: CASSTSTVQETQYF.

A few counts support this clonotype. The chain employs TRBV9 and TRBJ1-4, with D possibly TRBD1 on 6 matching bases. V lost 3 bases and J 8 bases, leaving 17 bases between the germline ends. There are 15 residues in the CDR3. Per germline, CDR1 SGDLS and CDR2 YYNGEE. DNA of the CDR3: TGTGCCAGCAGCGCCTTTGGGGGGGCTGGAGAAAAACTGTTTTTT. Amino acids: CASSAFGGAGEKLFF.

The chain links TRBV15 to TRBJ2-1, with 7 bases lining up with TRBD2. The V gene end was trimmed by 3 bases and the J gene end by 2 bases; junction bases not matched to a gene: 4. Germline loops: CDR1 LNHNV, CDR2 YYDKDF (reference sequence). This CDR3 has 15 residues. The chain's CDR3 is CATSRLAGPYNEQFF. CDR3 DNA: TGTGCCACCAGCAGGTTAGCGGGTCCCTACAATGAGCAGTTCTTC.

Here the CDR3 reads CASSLEVPGLGYEQYF. The CDR3 DNA is TGTGCCAGCAGCTTAGAGGTTCCGGGTTTGGGGTACGAGCAGTACTTC. The chain combines TRBV11-2 with TRBJ2-7; D gene uncertain. V was trimmed by 0 bases and J by 4 bases, leaving 16 bases between them. The CDR3 covers 16 residues. Germline CDR1 SGHAT, CDR2 FQNNGV.

This clonotype came up a few times. The J gene is TRBJ1-1, the V gene TRBV6-1, with a possible D match to TRBD1 (6 bases). V was trimmed by 6 bases and J by 1 base, leaving 15 bases between them. Germline CDR1 and CDR2: MNHNS and SASEGT. The CDR3 consists of 15 residues. The CDR3 nucleotides are TGTGCCAGCAGGACCAGGGGTAGGGGGAACACTGAAGCTTTCTTT. Encoded protein: CASRTRGRGNTEAFF.